This T cell receptor (beta chain) was recovered during a study of control samples from healthy donors and cancer patients. The repertoire was sequenced with immunoSEQ multiplex PCR; TCRdb's copy has only in-frame clones and lacks some. The profile shows some 160,000 clones, 80% to 95% of them singletons. There are 14 residues in the CDR3. Between the trimmed V and J ends, which lost 5 bases and 0 bases, there was a span of 11 bases. In germline, CDR1 is MDHEN, CDR2 SYDVKM. This sequence originates from a woman in her 30s in good health. Sequencing input: blood. The genes are TRBV28 and TRBJ2-7; D is possibly TRBD2 (6 bases). The CDR3 loop is CASSGWGGSYEQYF. The CDR3 region has the DNA TGTGCCAGCAGTGGGTGGGGAGGCTCCTACGAGCAGTACTTC.